This TCR beta chain was captured in a study of T cells in Graves' hyperthyroidism and ophthalmopathy. V was shortened by 2 bases and J by 5 bases, with 10 bases between the two germline ends. The germline V gene encodes CDR1 SGHTA and CDR2 FQGTGA. This CDR3 has 13 amino acids. RNA transcripts served as the template for amplifying TCR beta CDR3 regions. Researchers ran a first-round RT-PCR on the TCR CDR3 using the HTBI primer set. TCRdb processed the multiplex PCR reads anew with MiXCR; each CDR3 protein has one entry. This table has around 500,000 distinct CDR3 sequences, 15% to 20% appearing once. Study-wide results and caveats: Most thyroid clonotypes expanded above 0.001 were also detected in blood. The model's output predicted ophthalmopathy at a median of 6.5 months prior to onset.

As for this clonotype: Its specificity is not known.

Sequencing was performed on blood. This receptor was identified in a woman aged 25 to 39 with Graves' ophthalmopathy. The chain uses TRBV7-3 and TRBJ2-7; D is possibly TRBD1 or TRBD2 (5 bases each). The CDR3 region is CASSLLLGDEQYF. CDR3 nucleotide sequence: TGTGCCAGCAGCTTATTGCTGGGGGACGAGCAGTACTTC.